The 15 T cell receptor beta chains in this list originate from one sample, sequenced in a study of CD8 T cells in ankylosing spondylitis. TCRdb reanalysed the 5' RACE reads using MiXCR and keeps one entry per CDR3 protein. The profile shows some 100,000 distinct CDR3 sequences, roughly 8.3% of them singletons. The specimen was blood, either unsorted or a sorted T cell fraction (not recorded which). These receptors came from a male donor with ankylosing spondylitis or in good health (not recorded which).

This clonotype has a count of ten or more. The CDR3 DNA sequence: TGTGCCAGCAGTTTTACGGGGGGAGCTGACACTGAAGCTTTCTTT. Protein sequence: CASSFTGGADTEAFF. The chain combines TRBV12-3 or TRBV12-4 with TRBJ1-1; D is perhaps TRBD1 (5 bases). Deletions cut 3 bases from V and 3 bases from J, with 14 bases between. This CDR3 spans 15 amino acids.

Ten or more counts support this clonotype. The chain links TRBV5-1 to TRBJ1-1, with a tentative D call TRBD1 (5 bases). The CDR3 covers 14 residues. The germline V gene has CDR1 SGHRS and CDR2 YFSETQ. Trimming removed 0 bases from V and 5 bases from J, with 11 bases in between. As DNA, the CDR3 is TGCGCCAGCAGCTTGGATGGGGGAGCGACTGAAGCTTTCTTT. Translated: CASSLDGGATEAFF.

This clonotype has at least ten counts. The chain joins TRBV27 to TRBJ1-5; 9 nucleotides agree with TRBD1. This CDR3 spans 14 amino acids. Germline CDR1 reads MNHEY; CDR2 reads SMNVEV (reference sequence). V lost 6 bases to trimming and J lost 3 bases; unmatched junction nucleotides: 3. CDR3 nucleotide sequence: TGTGCCAGCAGGAGACAGGGGGTCAATCAGCCCCAGCATTTT. Its translation: CASRRQGVNQPQHF.

This clonotype was observed at least ten times. This chain links TRBV5-1 with TRBJ1-4; 11 bases are a match to TRBD1. This CDR3 region has 16 residues. J lost 8 bases, V lost 3 bases, and 9 bases had no gene match. Germline V gives CDR1 SGHRS, CDR2 YFSETQ. This chain's CDR3 is CASSSFGQGAGEKLFF. For the CDR3, the DNA is TGCGCCAGCAGCTCCTTCGGACAGGGGGCAGGGGAAAAACTGTTTTTT.

This clonotype was observed at least ten times. This rearrangement joins TRBV10-3 to TRBJ2-1; TRBD2 matches at 8 bases. CDR3 length: 15 residues. With 3 bases clipped from V and 6 bases from J, the junction kept 7 bases outside the gene matches. Germline V gives CDR1 ENHRY, CDR2 SYGVKD. DNA for the CDR3: TGTGCCATCAGTGATGAACTAGCGGCGGTCAATGAGCAGTTCTTC. Translated, it gives CAISDELAAVNEQFF.

The chain joins TRBV10-1 to TRBJ2-7, with D unclear. Germline CDR1 is WNHNN and CDR2 is SYGVQD (reference sequence). Trimming shortened V by 0 bases and J by 2 bases, and 14 bases separated the two germline ends. The CDR3 contains 16 residues. The CDR3 DNA reads as TGCGCCAGCAGTGAGTCGGGGTCGGGTGCAACCTACGAGCAGTACTTC. Translation gives CASSESGSGATYEQYF.

The J gene is TRBJ1-1, the V gene TRBV7-9; no clear D. V was clipped by 5 bases and J by 8 bases, with 9 bases between them. The CDR3 is made up of 11 amino acids. Germline V gene sequence: CDR1 SEHNR, CDR2 FQNEAQ (reference sequence). The CDR3: CASSNGGEAFF. CDR3 nucleotide sequence: TGTGCCAGCAGCAACGGAGGGGAAGCTTTCTTT.

The chain couples TRBV18 to TRBJ2-6; tentatively, D is TRBD1 (5 bases). With 1 base removed from V and 2 bases from J, the gap between germline ends came to 12 bases. The CDR3 runs 17 residues. Germline CDR1 is KGHSH and CDR2 is LQKENI. Written as DNA, the CDR3 is TGTGCCAGCTCACCACAAGGGGTATTTACTGGGGCCAACGTCCTGACTTTC. Protein product: CASSPQGVFTGANVLTF.

This clonotype has ten or more counts. This chain links TRBV7-2 with TRBJ2-1, with D perhaps matching TRBD1 (8 bases). The length of the CDR3 is 15 residues. CDR1 and CDR2 from the germline V gene are SGHTA and FQGNSA. Trimming stripped 1 base from V and 8 bases from J, with 15 bases between. In DNA, the CDR3 is TGTGCCAGCAGCTTAGACAGGGGGGGTTGGGATGAGCAGTTCTTC. Protein product: CASSLDRGGWDEQFF.

The V and J genes are TRBV7-2 and TRBJ1-2; D is possibly TRBD1 (5 bases). The CDR3 contains 12 residues. Germline loops: CDR1 SGHTA, CDR2 FQGNSA. V dropped 3 bases and J dropped 6 bases, with 8 bases sitting between them. The CDR3 region is CASSLGGNGYTF. In DNA, the CDR3 is TGTGCCAGCAGCTTGGGGGGAAATGGCTACACCTTC.

The table lists this clonotype with many counts. The V and J genes are TRBV5-5 and TRBJ2-3; a possible D gene is TRBD1 (6 bases). V lost 0 bases, J lost 1 base, and 15 bases lay in between. Germline V CDR1 and CDR2: SGHKS, YYEKEE (reference sequence). The CDR3 has 17 amino acids. The CDR3 here is CASSLEQGFLRTDTQYF. CDR3 DNA sequence: TGTGCCAGCAGCTTGGAACAGGGATTCCTCCGCACAGATACGCAGTATTTT.

In this sample, this clonotype turned up many times. The chain has TRBV20-1 and TRBJ1-4; D is perhaps TRBD1 (5 bases). V dropped 0 bases and J dropped 7 bases, with 18 bases sitting between them. The CDR3 is 16 amino acids. Germline loops: CDR1 DFQATT, CDR2 SNEGSKA (reference sequence). CDR3 coding DNA: TGCAGTGCTAGAGATTGGGGAGGGGTAGGCGGTGAAAAACTGTTTTTT. Its translation is CSARDWGGVGGEKLFF.

This clonotype came up many times. The J gene is TRBJ2-5, the V gene TRBV9, with TRBD2 identical over 9 bases. V was clipped by 10 bases and J by 5 bases; unmatched bases: 21. Germline assignment: CDR1 SGDLS and CDR2 YYNGEE. The CDR3 sequence is 17 residues long. The CDR3 sequence is CASSPKSGRYPTETQYF. CDR3 DNA: TGTGCCTCCTCCCCGAAGAGCGGGAGGTATCCAACCGAGACCCAGTACTTC.

This clonotype was seen more than once but under ten times. The chain combines TRBV19 with TRBJ1-5; perhaps TRBD1 as D (5 bases). CDR3 length: 17 amino acids. Germline V gene data show CDR1 as LNHDA and CDR2 as SQIVND (reference sequence). V was shortened by 5 bases and J by 7 bases, with 24 bases between the two germline ends. CDR3 sequence (DNA): TGTGCCAGTAGTGCGAACCCCGGGGCCGGTAAGTCACAGCCCCAGCATTTT. This translates into CASSANPGAGKSQPQHF.

This clonotype came up many times. The rearrangement links TRBV29-1 to TRBJ2-1; D is perhaps TRBD2 (5 bases). V lost 5 bases to trimming and J lost 5 bases, with 7 bases between them. The length of the CDR3 is 11 residues. From germline, CDR1 is SQVTM and CDR2 ANQGSEA. As DNA, the CDR3 is TGCAGCGTTTGGCGGGACAATGAGCAGTTCTTC. This translates into CSVWRDNEQFF.